The 7 T cell receptor beta chains below come from one sample, sequenced in a study of shared clonotypes between healthy human individuals. Data came from immunoSEQ multiplex PCR; TCRdb stores just in-frame clones and leaves some out. Counted here are roughly 810,000 clones, 95% to 97% occurring once; the ten biggest clones make up approximately 0.2%. As defined, naive CD8 cells were CD45RO-negative and positively selected for CCR7, with terminally differentiated effector memory CD45RA+ cells excluded. Sequenced material: naive CD8+ T cells sorted from blood. The receptors were gathered from a young man in good health.

This chain links TRBV27 with TRBJ2-2; 11 bases align to TRBD2. Germline V lookup: CDR1 MNHEY, CDR2 SMNVEV (reference sequence). V was pared by 6 bases and J by 5 bases, with 5 bases of the junction left unmatched. The CDR3 loop spans 15 amino acids. CDR3 sequence (DNA): TGTGCCAGCAGGCCGGGACTAGCGGAAACCGGGGAGCTGTTTTTT. Translated, it gives CASRPGLAETGELFF.

The rearrangement links TRBV9 to TRBJ2-1; D is perhaps TRBD2 (5 bases). The CDR3 totals 19 residues. Germline V gives CDR1 SGDLS, CDR2 YYNGEE. Trimming pared 2 bases from V and 4 bases from J, leaving 25 bases between. The CDR3 bases are TGTGCCAGCAGCGTTTCCCAAATGGACTCGAGAGGTGGGTACAATGAGCAGTTCTTC. Translating it yields CASSVSQMDSRGGYNEQFF.

This clone occurred once. The chain couples TRBV7-9 to TRBJ1-4; the D gene is possibly TRBD1 (5 bases). Germline V gene data show CDR1 as SEHNR and CDR2 as FQNEAQ (reference sequence). CDR3 size: 15 residues. Trimming removed 5 bases at V and 0 bases at J, with 10 bases between. The CDR3 DNA reads TGTGCCAGCAGCCCCCAGGGAGCAACTAATGAAAAACTGTTTTTT. Protein product: CASSPQGATNEKLFF.

This chain uses TRBV27 with TRBJ2-6; unclear D gene. Germline loops: CDR1 MNHEY, CDR2 SMNVEV (reference sequence). Trimming stripped 4 bases from V and 3 bases from J, with 4 bases between. This CDR3 is built from 13 residues. The CDR3 loop reads CASSYGGANVLTF. CDR3 nucleotides: TGTGCCAGCAGTTACGGTGGGGCCAACGTCCTGACTTTC. The full variable domain, rest sourced from reference TRBV27 and TRBJ2-6, is EAQVTQNPRYLITVTGKKLTVTCSQNMNHEYMSWYRQDPGLGLRQIYYSMNVEVTDKGDVPEGYKVSRKEKRNFPLILESPSPNQTSLYFCASSYGGANVLTFGAGSRLTVL.

The V call is TRBV13, the J call TRBJ2-1; possible D gene TRBD1, 6 bases. Trimming stripped 5 bases from V and 6 bases from J, with 11 bases between. The germline gives CDR1 PRHDT, CDR2 FYEKMQ (reference sequence). This CDR3 contains 13 residues. This CDR3 is CASSPGQRNEQFF. As DNA, the CDR3 is TGTGCCAGCAGCCCCGGACAGCGCAATGAGCAGTTCTTC.

V and J are TRBV30 and TRBJ1-2; D is unresolved. The CDR3 has 14 amino acids. Germline CDR1 is GTSNPN and CDR2 is SVGIG (reference sequence). Between the trimmed V and J ends, which lost 5 bases and 6 bases, there was a span of 19 bases. CDR3 region: CAWAPGMGLDGYTF. The DNA of the CDR3 is TGTGCCTGGGCCCCCGGTATGGGCCTTGATGGCTACACCTTC.

V gene TRBV9 combines with J gene TRBJ2-7; possibly TRBD2 for D (5 bases). From germline, CDR1 is SGDLS and CDR2 YYNGEE. CDR3 length: 14 amino acids. Trimming took off 3 bases at V and 5 bases at J, with 15 bases between the two ends. The CDR3 DNA sequence: TGTGCCAGCAGCGCCGAGGGTGTTCGGGACGAGCAGTACTTC. As protein: CASSAEGVRDEQYF. Full variable domain (outside the CDR3, taken from reference TRBV9 and TRBJ2-7): DSGVTQTPKHLITATGQRVTLRCSPRSGDLSVYWYQQSLDQGLQFLIQYYNGEERAKGNILERFSAQQFPDLHSELNLSSLELGDSALYFCASSAEGVRDEQYFGPGTRLTVT.